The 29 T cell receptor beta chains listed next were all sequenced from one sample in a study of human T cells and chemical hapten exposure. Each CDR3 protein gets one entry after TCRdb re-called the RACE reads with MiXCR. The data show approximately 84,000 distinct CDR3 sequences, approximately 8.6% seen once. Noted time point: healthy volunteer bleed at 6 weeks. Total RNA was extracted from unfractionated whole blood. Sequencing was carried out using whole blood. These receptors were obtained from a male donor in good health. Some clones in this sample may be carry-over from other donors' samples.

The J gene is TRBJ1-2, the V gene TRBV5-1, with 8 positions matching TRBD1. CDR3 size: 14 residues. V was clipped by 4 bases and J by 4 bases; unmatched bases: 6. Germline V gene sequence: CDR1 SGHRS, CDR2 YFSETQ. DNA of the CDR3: TGCGCCAGCAGCCTCGGACAGGGACCCTATGGCTACACCTTC. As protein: CASSLGQGPYGYTF.

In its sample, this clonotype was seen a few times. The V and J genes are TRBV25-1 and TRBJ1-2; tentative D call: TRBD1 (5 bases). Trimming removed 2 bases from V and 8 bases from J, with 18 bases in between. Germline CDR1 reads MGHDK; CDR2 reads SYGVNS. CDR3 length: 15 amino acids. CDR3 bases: TGTGCCAGCAGTGAAAGGGACTGGGCGGTAGAGGGCTACACCTTC. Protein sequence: CASSERDWAVEGYTF.

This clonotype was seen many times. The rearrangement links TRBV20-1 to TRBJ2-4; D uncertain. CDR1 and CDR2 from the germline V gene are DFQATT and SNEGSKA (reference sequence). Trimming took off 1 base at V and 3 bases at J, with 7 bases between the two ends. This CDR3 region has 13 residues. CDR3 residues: CSARAPSKNIQYF. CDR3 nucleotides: TGCAGTGCTAGAGCCCCTAGCAAAAACATTCAGTACTTC.

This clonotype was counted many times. CDR3 sequence reads: CAIRNSGGATDTQYF. CDR3 DNA sequence: TGTGCCATCAGAAATAGCGGGGGGGCCACAGATACGCAGTATTTT. V is TRBV10-3 and J is TRBJ2-3, with 11 bases lining up with TRBD2. V dropped 6 bases and J dropped 2; count of bases not matched to a gene: 4. From germline, CDR1 is ENHRY and CDR2 SYGVKD. The CDR3 sequence is 15 residues long.

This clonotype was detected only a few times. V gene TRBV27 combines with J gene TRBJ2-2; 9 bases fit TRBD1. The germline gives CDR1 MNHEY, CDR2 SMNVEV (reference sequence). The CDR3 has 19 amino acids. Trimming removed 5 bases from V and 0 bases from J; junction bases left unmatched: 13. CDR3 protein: CASSPRTGALIPNTGELFF. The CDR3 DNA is TGTGCCAGCAGTCCTCGGACAGGGGCCCTGATTCCGAACACCGGGGAGCTGTTTTTT.

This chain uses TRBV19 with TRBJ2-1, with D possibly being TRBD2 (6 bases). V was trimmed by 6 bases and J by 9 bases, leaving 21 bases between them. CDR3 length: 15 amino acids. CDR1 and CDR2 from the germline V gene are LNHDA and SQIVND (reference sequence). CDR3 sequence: CASSPGTLPRGEQFF. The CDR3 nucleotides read TGTGCCAGTAGCCCCGGGACTTTGCCAAGGGGTGAGCAGTTCTTC.

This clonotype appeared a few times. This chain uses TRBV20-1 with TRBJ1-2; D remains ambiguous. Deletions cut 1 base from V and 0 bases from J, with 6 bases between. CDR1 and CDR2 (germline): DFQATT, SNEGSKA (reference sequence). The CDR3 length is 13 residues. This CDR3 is CSARALANYGYTF. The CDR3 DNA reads TGCAGTGCTAGAGCCTTAGCTAACTATGGCTACACCTTC.

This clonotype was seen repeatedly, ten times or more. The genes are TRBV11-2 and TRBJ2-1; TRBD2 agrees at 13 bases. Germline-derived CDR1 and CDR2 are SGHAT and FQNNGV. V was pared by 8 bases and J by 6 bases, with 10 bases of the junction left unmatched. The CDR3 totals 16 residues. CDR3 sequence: CASLPLWTSGSNEQFF. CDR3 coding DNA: TGTGCCAGCCTCCCCCTATGGACTAGCGGGAGCAATGAGCAGTTCTTC.

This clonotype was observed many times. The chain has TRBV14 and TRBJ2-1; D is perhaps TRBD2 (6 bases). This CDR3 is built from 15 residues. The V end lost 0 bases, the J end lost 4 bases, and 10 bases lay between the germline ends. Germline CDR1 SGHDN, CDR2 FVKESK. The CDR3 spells CASSQDGGTYNEQFF. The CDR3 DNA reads TGTGCCAGCAGCCAAGATGGAGGGACTTACAATGAGCAGTTCTTC.

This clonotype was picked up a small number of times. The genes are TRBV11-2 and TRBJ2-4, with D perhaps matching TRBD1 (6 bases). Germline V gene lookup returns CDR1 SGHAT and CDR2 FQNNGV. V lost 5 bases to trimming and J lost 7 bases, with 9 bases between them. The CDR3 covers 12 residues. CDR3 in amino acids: CASSPGVNIQYF. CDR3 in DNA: TGTGCCAGCAGCCCAGGGGTGAACATTCAGTACTTC. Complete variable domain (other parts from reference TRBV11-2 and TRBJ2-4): EAGVAQSPRYKIIEKRQSVAFWCNPISGHATLYWYQQILGQGPKLLIQFQNNGVVDDSQLPKDRFSAERLKGVDSTLKIQPAKLEDSAVYLCASSPGVNIQYFGAGTRLSVL.

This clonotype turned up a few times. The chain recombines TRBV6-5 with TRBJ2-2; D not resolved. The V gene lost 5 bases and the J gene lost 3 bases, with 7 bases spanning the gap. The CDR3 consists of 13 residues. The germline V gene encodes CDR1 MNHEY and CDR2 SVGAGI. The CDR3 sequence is CASSGRDTGELFF. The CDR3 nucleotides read TGTGCCAGCAGTGGAAGGGACACCGGGGAGCTGTTTTTT.

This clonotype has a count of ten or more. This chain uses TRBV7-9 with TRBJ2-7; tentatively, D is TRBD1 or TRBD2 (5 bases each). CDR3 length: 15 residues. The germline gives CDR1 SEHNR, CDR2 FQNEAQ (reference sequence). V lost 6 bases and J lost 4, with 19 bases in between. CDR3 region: CASRDGTAAWYEQYF. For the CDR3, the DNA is TGTGCCAGCAGAGACGGGACGGCCGCCTGGTACGAGCAGTACTTC.

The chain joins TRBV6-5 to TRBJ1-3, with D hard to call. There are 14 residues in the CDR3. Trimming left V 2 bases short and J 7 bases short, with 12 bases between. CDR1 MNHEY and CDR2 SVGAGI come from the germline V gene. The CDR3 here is CASSYSQSHNTIYF. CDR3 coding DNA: TGTGCCAGCAGTTACAGTCAGAGCCATAACACCATATATTTT.

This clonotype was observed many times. CDR3 sequence reads: CASSDSGRRNEQFF. The CDR3 bases are TGTGCCAGCAGTGACAGCGGGAGGAGAAATGAGCAGTTCTTC. The chain is built from TRBV2 and TRBJ2-1; 9 bases match TRBD2. CDR3 length: 14 residues. CDR1 and CDR2 from the germline V gene are SNHLY and FYNNEI. The V segment lost 3 bases and the J segment 7 bases; nucleotides outside the gene matches: 4.

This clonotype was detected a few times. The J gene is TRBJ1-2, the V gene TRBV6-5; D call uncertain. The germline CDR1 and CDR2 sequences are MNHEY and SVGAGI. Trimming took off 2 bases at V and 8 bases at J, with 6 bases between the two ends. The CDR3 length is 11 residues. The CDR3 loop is CASSYEGGYTF. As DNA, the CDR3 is TGTGCCAGCAGTTACGAGGGAGGCTACACCTTC.

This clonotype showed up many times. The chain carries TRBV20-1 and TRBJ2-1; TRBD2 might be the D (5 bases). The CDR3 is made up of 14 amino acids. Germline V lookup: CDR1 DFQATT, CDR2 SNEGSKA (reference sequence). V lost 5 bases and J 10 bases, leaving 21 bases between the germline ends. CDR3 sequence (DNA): TGCAGTGCTGATAGCGACCTGATTACAAGGGAGCAGTTCTTC. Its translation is CSADSDLITREQFF.

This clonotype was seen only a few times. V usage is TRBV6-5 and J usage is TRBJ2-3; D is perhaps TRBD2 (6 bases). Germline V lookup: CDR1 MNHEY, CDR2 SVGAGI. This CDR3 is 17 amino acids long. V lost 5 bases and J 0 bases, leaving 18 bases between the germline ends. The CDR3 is CASSPPGLSTSTDTQYF. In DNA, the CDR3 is TGTGCCAGCAGTCCACCGGGACTGTCGACTAGCACAGATACGCAGTATTTT.

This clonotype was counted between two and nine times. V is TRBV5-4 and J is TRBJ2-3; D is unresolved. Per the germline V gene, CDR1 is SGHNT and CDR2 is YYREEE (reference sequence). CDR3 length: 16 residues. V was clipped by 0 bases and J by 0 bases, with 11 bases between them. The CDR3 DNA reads TGTGCCAGCAGCTTGGCTGCCTCCCTTAGCACAGATACGCAGTATTTT. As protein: CASSLAASLSTDTQYF.

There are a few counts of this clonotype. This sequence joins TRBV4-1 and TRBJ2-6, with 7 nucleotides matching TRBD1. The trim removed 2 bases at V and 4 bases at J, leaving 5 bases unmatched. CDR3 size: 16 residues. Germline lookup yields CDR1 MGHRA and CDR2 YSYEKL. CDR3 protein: CASSQNRGDGANVLTF. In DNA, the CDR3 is TGCGCCAGCAGCCAAAACAGGGGTGACGGGGCCAACGTCCTGACTTTC.

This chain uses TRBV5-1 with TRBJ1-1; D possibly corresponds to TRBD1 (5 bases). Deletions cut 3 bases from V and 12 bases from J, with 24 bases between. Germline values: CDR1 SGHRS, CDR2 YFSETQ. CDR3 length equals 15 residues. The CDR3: CASSWDGPRGVETFF. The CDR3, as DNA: TGCGCCAGCAGCTGGGACGGCCCGAGAGGGGTTGAGACTTTCTTT. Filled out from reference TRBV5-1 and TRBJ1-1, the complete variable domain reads KAGVTQTPRYLIKTRGQQVTLSCSPISGHRSVSWYQQTPGQGLQFLFEYFSETQRNKGNFPGRFSGRQFSNSRSEMNVSTLELGDSALYLCASSWDGPRGVETFFGQGTRLTVV.

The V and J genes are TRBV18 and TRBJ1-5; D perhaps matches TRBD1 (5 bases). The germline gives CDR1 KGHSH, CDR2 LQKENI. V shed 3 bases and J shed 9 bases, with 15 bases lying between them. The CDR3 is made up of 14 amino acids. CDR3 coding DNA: TGTGCCAGCTCACCTGAAACAGGCCCAAGGCCCCAGCATTTT. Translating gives CASSPETGPRPQHF.

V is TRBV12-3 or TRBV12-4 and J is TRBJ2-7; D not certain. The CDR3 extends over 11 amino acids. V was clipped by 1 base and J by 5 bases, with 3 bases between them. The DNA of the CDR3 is TGTGCCAGCAGTTTAGAAAACGAGCAGTACTTC. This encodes CASSLENEQYF.

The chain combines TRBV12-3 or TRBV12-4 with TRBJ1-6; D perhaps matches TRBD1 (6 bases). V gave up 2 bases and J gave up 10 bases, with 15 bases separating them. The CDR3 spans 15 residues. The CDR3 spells CASSLLRGAGSPLHF. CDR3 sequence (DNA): TGTGCCAGCAGTTTACTACGGGGGGCAGGATCACCCCTCCACTTT.

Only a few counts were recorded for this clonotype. CDR3 residues: CASSSDRVGSPLHF. For the CDR3, the DNA is TGTGCCAGCAGTTCGGACAGGGTCGGTTCACCCCTCCACTTT. The chain uses TRBV6-5 and TRBJ1-6; 8 positions match TRBD1. Trimming took 4 bases from V and 9 from J; bases not matched to a gene: 5. The germline V gene encodes CDR1 MNHEY and CDR2 SVGAGI. The CDR3 is 14 amino acids.

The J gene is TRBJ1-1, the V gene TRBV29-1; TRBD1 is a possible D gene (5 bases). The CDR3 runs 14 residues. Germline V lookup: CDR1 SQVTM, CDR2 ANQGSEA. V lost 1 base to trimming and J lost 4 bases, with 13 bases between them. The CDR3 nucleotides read TGCAGCGTTGAAGCCCAGGTTCAGGGCACTGAAGCTTTCTTT. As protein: CSVEAQVQGTEAFF.

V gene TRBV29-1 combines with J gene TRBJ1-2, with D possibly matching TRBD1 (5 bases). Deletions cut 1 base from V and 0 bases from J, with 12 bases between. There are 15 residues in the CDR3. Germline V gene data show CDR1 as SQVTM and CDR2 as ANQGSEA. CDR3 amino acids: CSVEAPQGANYGYTF. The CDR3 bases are TGCAGCGTTGAAGCGCCCCAGGGAGCTAACTATGGCTACACCTTC.

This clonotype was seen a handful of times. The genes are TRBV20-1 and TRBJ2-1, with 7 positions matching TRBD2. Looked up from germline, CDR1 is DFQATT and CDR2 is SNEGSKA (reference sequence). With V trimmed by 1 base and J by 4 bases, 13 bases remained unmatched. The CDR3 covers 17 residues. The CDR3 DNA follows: TGCAGTGCTAGAGGGATCGGCGGGGGAAGCATATACAATGAGCAGTTCTTC. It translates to CSARGIGGGSIYNEQFF.

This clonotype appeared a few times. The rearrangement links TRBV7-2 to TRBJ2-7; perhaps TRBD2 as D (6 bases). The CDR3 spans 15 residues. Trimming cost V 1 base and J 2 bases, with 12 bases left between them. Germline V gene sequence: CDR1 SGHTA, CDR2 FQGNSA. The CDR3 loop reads CASSLGDLLTYEQYF. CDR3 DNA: TGTGCCAGCAGCTTAGGGGACTTATTAACCTACGAGCAGTACTTC.

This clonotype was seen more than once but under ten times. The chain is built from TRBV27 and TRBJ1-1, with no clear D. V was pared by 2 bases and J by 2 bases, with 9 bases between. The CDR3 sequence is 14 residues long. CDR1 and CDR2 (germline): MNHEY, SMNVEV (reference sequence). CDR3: CASSLGVENTEAFF. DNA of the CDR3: TGTGCCAGCAGTTTAGGGGTAGAAAACACTGAAGCTTTCTTT.